This T cell receptor (beta chain) was identified in a study of response to subunit inactivated influenza vaccine. Overall study results and limits: Authors suggested seasonal influenza vaccinations each recruit few new T cells.

Remarks on this clonotype: Its antigen is not identified.

Each CDR3 protein is one row after TCRdb ran MiXCR on the RT-PCR reads. The data show 560,000 or so distinct CDR3 sequences, 6.5% to 8% seen once. The germline gives CDR1 SGHVS, CDR2 FQNEAQ. Trimming shortened V by 5 bases and J by 11 bases, and 14 bases separated the two germline ends. The CDR3 loop spans 12 amino acids. The rearrangement uses TRBV7-8 and TRBJ2-3; D remains ambiguous. Here the sequenced sample was PBMCs from blood, taken roughly 24 months after vaccination. This TCR derives from a man between 50 and 75 years old who received an inactivated influenza vaccine. In DNA form, the CDR3 reads TGTGCCAGCAGCGATCGTGTGGGTGGGCAGTATTTT. Translation: CASSDRVGGQYF.